This T cell receptor beta chain is drawn from a study of cytomegalovirus exposure and HLA in healthy donors. 60 Vbeta and 13 Jbeta primers were used in PCR. Data came from immunoSEQ multiplex PCR; TCRdb stores just in-frame clones and leaves some out. This sample has 90,000 to 120,000 clones, with more than 75% found just once. This CDR3 contains 12 residues. Germline values: CDR1 SEHNR, CDR2 FQNEAQ (reference sequence). In the case of this clone: Germline and junction disagree at one end, which may indicate a read error.

The sample was PBMCs. The sequence was collected from a young woman in good health and CMV-seropositive. The rearrangement joins TRBV7-9 to TRBJ2-1; 7 nucleotides line up with TRBD2. CDR3: CSSRVAGGEQFF. In DNA, the CDR3 is TGTTCCAGCAGGGTAGCGGGTGGTGAGCAGTTCTTC.